The sequence of this T cell receptor (beta chain) was determined in a study of cytomegalovirus exposure and HLA in healthy donors. As for the study in general: Across about 400 genotyped donors, 81% landed in the Caucasian-associated ancestry cluster. Overall study results and limits: A later look showed TCR association rates differing by HLA locus, highest for DRB1 and lowest for HLA-C. Clonal expansion was found to be greater in HLA-associated TCR beta chains than in equally common others in a later analysis. Sequencing likely generated an artifact that appeared as a cluster of highly shared sequence variants.

The CDR3 runs to 14 residues. CDR1 is ENHRY and CDR2 is SYGVKD in the germline V gene. Between the trimmed V and J ends, which lost 8 bases and 2 bases, there was a span of 12 bases. Concerning this clone: Its antigen is not known.

The PCR employed 60 Vbeta primers together with 13 Jbeta primers. The protocol was immunoSEQ multiplex PCR, while the TCRdb copy is restricted to in-frame clones and leaves out a portion. The sample holds 150,000 to 180,000 clones, 80% to 90% seen once. This clonotype was sampled from a woman aged 18-29 years in good health and CMV-seronegative. The sequenced sample consisted of PBMCs. The V gene is TRBV10-3, the J gene TRBJ2-2; tentative D call: TRBD1 (5 bases). Here the CDR3 reads CAIRPDRNTGELFF. As DNA, the CDR3 is TGTGCCATCCGCCCTGACAGAAACACCGGGGAGCTGTTTTTT.